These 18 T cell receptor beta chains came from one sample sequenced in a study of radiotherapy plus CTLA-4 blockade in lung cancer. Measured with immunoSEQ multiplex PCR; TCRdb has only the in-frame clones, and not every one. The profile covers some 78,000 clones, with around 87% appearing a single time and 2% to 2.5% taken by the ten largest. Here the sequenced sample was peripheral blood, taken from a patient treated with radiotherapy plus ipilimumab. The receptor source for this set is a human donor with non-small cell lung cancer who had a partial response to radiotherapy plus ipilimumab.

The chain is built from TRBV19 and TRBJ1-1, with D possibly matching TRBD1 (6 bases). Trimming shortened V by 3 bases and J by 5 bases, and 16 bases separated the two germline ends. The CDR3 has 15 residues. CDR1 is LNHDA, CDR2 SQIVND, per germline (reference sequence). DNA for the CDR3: TGTGCCAGTAGTATGTTGAGTGGGGGGGCGACTGAAGCTTTCTTT. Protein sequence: CASSMLSGGATEAFF.

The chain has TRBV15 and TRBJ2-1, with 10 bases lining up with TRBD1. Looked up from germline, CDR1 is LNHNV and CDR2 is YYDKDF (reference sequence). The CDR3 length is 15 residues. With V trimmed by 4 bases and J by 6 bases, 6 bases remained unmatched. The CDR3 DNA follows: TGTGCCACCAGCATCGAGGACAGGGGGTCCAATGAGCAGTTCTTC. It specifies CATSIEDRGSNEQFF.

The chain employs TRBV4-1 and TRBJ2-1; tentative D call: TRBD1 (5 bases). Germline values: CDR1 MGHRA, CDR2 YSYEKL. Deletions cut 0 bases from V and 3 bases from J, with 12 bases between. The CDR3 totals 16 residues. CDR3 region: CASSQDWAGYYNEQFF. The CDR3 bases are TGCGCCAGCAGCCAAGATTGGGCAGGGTACTACAATGAGCAGTTCTTC.

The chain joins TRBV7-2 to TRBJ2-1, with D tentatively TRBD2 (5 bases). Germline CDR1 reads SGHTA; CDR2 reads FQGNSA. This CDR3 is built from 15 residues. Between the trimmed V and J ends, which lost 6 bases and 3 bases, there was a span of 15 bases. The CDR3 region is CASRLSGSDYNEQFF. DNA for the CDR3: TGTGCCAGCAGACTAAGTGGGAGCGACTACAATGAGCAGTTCTTC.

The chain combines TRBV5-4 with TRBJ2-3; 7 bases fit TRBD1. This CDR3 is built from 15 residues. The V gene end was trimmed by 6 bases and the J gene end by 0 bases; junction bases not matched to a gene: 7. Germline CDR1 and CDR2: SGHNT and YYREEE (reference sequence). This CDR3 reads CASTEGQRSTDTQYF. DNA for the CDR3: TGTGCCAGCACCGAGGGACAGAGAAGCACAGATACGCAGTATTTT.

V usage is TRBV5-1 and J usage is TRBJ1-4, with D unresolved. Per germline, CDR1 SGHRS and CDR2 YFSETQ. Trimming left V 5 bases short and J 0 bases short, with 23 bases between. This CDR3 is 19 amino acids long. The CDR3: CASRPSEVSLFPTNEKLFF. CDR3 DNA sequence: TGCGCCAGCAGACCCTCCGAGGTTTCACTTTTTCCAACTAATGAAAAACTGTTTTTT.

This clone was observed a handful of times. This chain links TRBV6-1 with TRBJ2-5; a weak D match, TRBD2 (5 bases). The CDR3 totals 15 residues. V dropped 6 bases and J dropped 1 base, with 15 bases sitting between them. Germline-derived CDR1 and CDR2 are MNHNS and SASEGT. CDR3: CASRRDGRFQETQYF. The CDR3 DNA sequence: TGTGCCAGCAGGAGGGATGGACGGTTCCAAGAGACCCAGTACTTC.

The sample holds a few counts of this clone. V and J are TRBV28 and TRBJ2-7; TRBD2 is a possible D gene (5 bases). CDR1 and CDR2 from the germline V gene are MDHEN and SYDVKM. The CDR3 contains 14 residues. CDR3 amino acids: CASSSSTIPYGQYV. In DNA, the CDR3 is TGTGCCAGCAGTTCATCGACTATCCCTTACGGGCAGTACGTC.

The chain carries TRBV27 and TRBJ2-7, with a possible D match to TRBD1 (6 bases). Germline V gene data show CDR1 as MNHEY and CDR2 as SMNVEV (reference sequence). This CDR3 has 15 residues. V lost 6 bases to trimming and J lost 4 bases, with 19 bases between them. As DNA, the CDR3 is TGTGCCAGCAGCCTCCACCTCAACAGGGCTTACGAGCAGTACGTC. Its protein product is CASSLHLNRAYEQYV.

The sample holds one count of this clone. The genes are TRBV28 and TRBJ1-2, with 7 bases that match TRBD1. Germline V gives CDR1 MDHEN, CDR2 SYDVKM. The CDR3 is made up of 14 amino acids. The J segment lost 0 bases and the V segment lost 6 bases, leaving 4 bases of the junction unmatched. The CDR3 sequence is CASSGTAANYGYTF. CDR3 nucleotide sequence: TGTGCCAGCAGCGGGACAGCAGCTAACTATGGCTACACCTTC.

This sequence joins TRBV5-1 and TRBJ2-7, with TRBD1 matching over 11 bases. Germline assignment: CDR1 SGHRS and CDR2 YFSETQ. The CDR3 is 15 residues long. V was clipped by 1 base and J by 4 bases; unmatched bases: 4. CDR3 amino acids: CASSLKDRGQYEQYF. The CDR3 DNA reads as TGCGCCAGCAGCTTGAAGGACAGGGGGCAATACGAGCAGTACTTC.

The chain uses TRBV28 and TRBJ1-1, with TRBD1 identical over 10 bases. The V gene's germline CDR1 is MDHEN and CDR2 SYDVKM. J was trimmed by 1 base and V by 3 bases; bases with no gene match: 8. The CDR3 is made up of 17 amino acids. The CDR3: CASSFPRQGARNTEAFF. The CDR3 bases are TGTGCCAGCAGTTTCCCTCGACAGGGGGCTAGGAACACTGAAGCTTTCTTT.

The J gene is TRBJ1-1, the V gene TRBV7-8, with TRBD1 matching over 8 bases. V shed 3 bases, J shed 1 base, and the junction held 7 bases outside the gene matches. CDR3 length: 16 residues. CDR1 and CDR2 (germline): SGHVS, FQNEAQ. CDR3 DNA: TGTGCCAGCAGCTTGACAGGGGACGGGTGGAACACTGAAGCTTTCTTT. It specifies CASSLTGDGWNTEAFF.

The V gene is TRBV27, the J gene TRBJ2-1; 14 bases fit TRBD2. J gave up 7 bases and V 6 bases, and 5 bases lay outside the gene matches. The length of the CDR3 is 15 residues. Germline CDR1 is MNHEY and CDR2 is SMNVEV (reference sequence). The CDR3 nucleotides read TGTGCCAGCAGCACGGGACTAGCGGGGGATAATGAGCAGTTCTTC. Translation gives CASSTGLAGDNEQFF.

CDR3 bases: TGTGCCAGCTCACCCACCCCTCAGACAGGGGTAGTTGAAAAACTGTTTTTT. This gives the protein CASSPTPQTGVVEKLFF. The chain recombines TRBV18 with TRBJ1-4; 8 nucleotides match TRBD1. Germline V lookup: CDR1 KGHSH, CDR2 LQKENI. Unmatched junction bases numbered 13, after V lost 3 bases and J lost 7 bases. The CDR3 has 17 residues.

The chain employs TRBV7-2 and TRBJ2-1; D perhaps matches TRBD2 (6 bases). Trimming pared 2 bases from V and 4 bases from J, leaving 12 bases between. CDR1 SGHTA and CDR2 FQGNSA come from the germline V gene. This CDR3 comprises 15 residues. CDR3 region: CASSLRGNSYNEQFF. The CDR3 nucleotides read TGTGCCAGCAGCTTACGCGGGAATAGTTACAATGAGCAGTTCTTC.

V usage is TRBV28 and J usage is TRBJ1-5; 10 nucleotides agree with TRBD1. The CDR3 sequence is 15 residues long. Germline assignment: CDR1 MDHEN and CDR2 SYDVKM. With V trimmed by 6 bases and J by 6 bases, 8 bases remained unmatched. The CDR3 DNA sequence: TGTGCCAGCAGCCGCGGGACAGGGGATCGTCAGCCCCAGCATTTT. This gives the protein CASSRGTGDRQPQHF.

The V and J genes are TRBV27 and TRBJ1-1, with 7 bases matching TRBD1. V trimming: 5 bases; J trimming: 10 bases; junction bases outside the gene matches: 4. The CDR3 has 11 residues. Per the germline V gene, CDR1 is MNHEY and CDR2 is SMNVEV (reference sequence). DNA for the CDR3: TGTGCCAGCAGTAGACAGGGTAGAGCTTTCTTT. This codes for CASSRQGRAFF.